This TCR beta chain was captured by sequencing in a study of blood T cell repertoires in COVID-19. CDR1 is KGHSH, CDR2 LQKENI, per germline. The CDR3 consists of 15 residues. Trimming left V 3 bases short and J 0 bases short, with 10 bases between. Profiling relied on immunoSEQ multiplex PCR, and the TCRdb table lists in-frame clones only, not all of them. The table has around 100,000 clones, over 75% seen once. This clonotype originated in a man aged 70-80 years with active or convalescent COVID-19. The sample comprised peripheral blood. The genes are TRBV18 and TRBJ2-3; no firm D call. The chain's CDR3 is CASSPSRSSTDTQYF. In DNA form, the CDR3 reads TGTGCCAGCTCACCTAGCCGAAGTAGCACAGATACGCAGTATTTT.